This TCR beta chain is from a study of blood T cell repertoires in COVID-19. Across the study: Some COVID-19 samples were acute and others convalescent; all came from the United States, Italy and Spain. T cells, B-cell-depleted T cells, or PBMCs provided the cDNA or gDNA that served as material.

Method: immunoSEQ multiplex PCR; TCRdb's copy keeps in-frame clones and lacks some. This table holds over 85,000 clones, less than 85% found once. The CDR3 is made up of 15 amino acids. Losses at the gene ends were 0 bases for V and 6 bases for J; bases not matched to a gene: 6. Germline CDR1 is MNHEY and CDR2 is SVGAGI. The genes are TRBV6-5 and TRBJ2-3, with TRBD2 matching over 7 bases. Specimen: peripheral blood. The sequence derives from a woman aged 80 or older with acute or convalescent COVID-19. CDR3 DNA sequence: TGTGCCAGCAGTTACTCGTTTCAGGGAGGGGATACGCAGTATTTT. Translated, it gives CASSYSFQGGDTQYF.